These T cell receptor beta chains were read from a single sample in a study of beta chain features in type 1 diabetes. Measured with immunoSEQ multiplex PCR; TCRdb has only the in-frame clones, and not every one. The table lists 300,000 to 350,000 clones, roughly 14% of them singletons. Sequencing was carried out using naive CD4+ T cells from blood. Receptor source: a woman in her late teens or twenties with type 1 diabetes. Each CDR3 is given with its conserved first and last residue. Each record gives: J gene, V gene, D gene, clone size, CDR3 protein, CDR3 DNA. A D gene is named only where the DNA matches it firmly. Rows may omit the clone size; those that give it use once, few, many or a size class.

>TRBJ2-3|TRBV6-5|TRBD2|few
CASSYAGVYMTDTQYF
TGTGCCAGCAGTTACGCGGGAGTGTATATGACAGATACGCAGTATTTT
>TRBJ2-7|TRBV7-9|NA|NA
CASSPAAGPTPYEQYF
TGTGCCAGCAGCCCTGCCGCGGGACCCACTCCCTACGAGCAGTACTTC
>TRBJ2-3|TRBV7-9|TRBD2|NA
CASSRETSGSTDTQYF
TGTGCCAGCAGCAGGGAGACTAGCGGGAGTACAGATACGCAGTATTTT
>TRBJ1-1|TRBV6-1|TRBD1|NA
CASAGQPNTEAFF
TGTGCCAGCGCGGGACAGCCGAACACTGAAGCTTTCTTT
>TRBJ2-3|TRBV19|TRBD2|NA
CASSDILAPSTDTQYF
TGTGCCAGTAGTGACATACTAGCGCCTAGCACAGATACGCAGTATTTT
>TRBJ2-1|TRBV2|TRBD1|NA
CASRQGMGNEQFF
TGTGCCAGCCGACAGGGTATGGGAAATGAGCAGTTCTTC
>TRBJ1-1|TRBV29-1|NA|few
CSVGKLGTGTEAFF
TGCAGCGTTGGAAAGTTAGGGACCGGGACAGAAGCTTTCTTT
>TRBJ2-7|TRBV28|TRBD1|few
CASSWTGYEQYF
TGTGCCAGCAGTTGGACAGGCTACGAGCAGTACTTC
>TRBJ2-5|TRBV5-1|TRBD2|NA
CASSLDGRAEETQYF
TGCGCCAGCAGCTTGGACGGGAGGGCCGAAGAGACCCAGTACTTC
>TRBJ2-1|TRBV29-1|TRBD2|NA
CSVERSASGDEQFF
TGCAGCGTTGAAAGGTCGGCTAGCGGAGATGAGCAGTTCTTC
>TRBJ2-3|TRBV7-2|NA|NA
CASSLRVGGVGNTDTQYF
TGTGCCAGCAGCTTAAGAGTCGGAGGGGTCGGGAACACAGATACGCAGTATTTT
>TRBJ2-7|TRBV10-3|TRBD2|few
CAIRSGTYEQYF
TGTGCCATCCGTAGCGGGACCTACGAGCAGTACTTC
>TRBJ2-1|TRBV27|TRBD2|few
CASSLSWLWTSGDNEQFF
TGTGCCAGCAGTTTATCTTGGCTGTGGACTAGCGGAGACAATGAGCAGTTCTTC
>TRBJ1-1|TRBV29-1|TRBD1|NA
CSALRQGGTEAFF
TGCAGCGCCTTAAGACAGGGGGGCACTGAAGCTTTCTTT
>TRBJ1-1|TRBV29-1|TRBD1|NA
CSVLLRLRDRVGNTEAFF
TGCAGCGTTTTACTAAGGTTAAGGGACAGGGTGGGGAACACTGAAGCTTTCTTT
>TRBJ1-3|TRBV5-1|NA|few
CASSLVGGRYGNTIYF
TGCGCCAGCAGCTTGGTCGGGGGACGGTACGGAAACACCATATATTTT
>TRBJ2-7|TRBV6-6|NA|few
CASRRDGSTDEQYF
TGTGCCAGCCGAAGGGACGGGAGCACCGACGAGCAGTACTTC
>TRBJ1-5|TRBV30|NA|few
CAWASPRGPDQPQHF
TGTGCCTGGGCTTCCCCTCGGGGTCCTGATCAGCCCCAGCATTTT
>TRBJ2-7|TRBV10-3|TRBD2|few
CAIRPASGYHEQYF
TGTGCCATACGACCGGCTAGCGGGTATCACGAGCAGTACTTC
>TRBJ2-5|TRBV11-2|NA|NA
CASSLAGMETQYF
TGTGCCAGCAGCTTGGCGGGTATGGAGACCCAGTACTTC
>TRBJ2-5|TRBV7-2|TRBD1|few
CASSLDRVAQTQYF
TGTGCCAGCAGCCTAGACAGGGTAGCACAGACCCAGTACTTC
>TRBJ2-7|TRBV19|TRBD2|few
CASRDYSYEQYF
TGTGCCAGCCGGGACTACTCCTACGAGCAGTACTTC
>TRBJ1-1|TRBV19|TRBD1|NA
CASRTGSSITEAFF
TGTGCCAGTAGGACAGGGTCCTCGATCACTGAAGCTTTCTTT
>TRBJ1-1|TRBV9|NA|few
CASSRGTEAFF
TGTGCCTCCAGCAGGGGCACTGAAGCTTTCTTT
>TRBJ2-1|TRBV5-1|NA|NA
CASSLAVGGNHEQFF
TGCGCCAGCAGCTTGGCCGTAGGAGGGAACCATGAGCAGTTCTTC
>TRBJ2-5|TRBV5-1|NA|NA
CASSLTGPGETQYF
TGCGCCAGCAGCTTGACAGGGCCGGGGGAGACCCAGTACTTC
>TRBJ1-2|TRBV15|TRBD1|NA
CATSPRAQLGPRGGYTF
TGTGCCACCAGCCCCCGGGCCCAGCTCGGGCCCAGGGGGGGCTACACCTTC
>TRBJ1-1|TRBV7-9|TRBD1|NA
CASIPGGNTEAFF
TGTGCCAGCATCCCAGGGGGGAACACTGAAGCTTTCTTT
>TRBJ2-1|TRBV4-1|TRBD2|few
CASSQEGLGGGLYNEQFF
TGCGCCAGCAGCCAAGAGGGGTTAGGCGGGGGGTTATACAATGAGCAGTTCTTC
>TRBJ1-5|TRBV5-6|NA|few
CASSLGPGPNQPQHF
TGTGCCAGCAGCTTGGGCCCAGGGCCCAATCAGCCCCAGCATTTT
>TRBJ2-7|TRBV5-6|NA|few
CASSFSGAGYEQYF
TGTGCCAGCAGCTTTTCAGGGGCCGGCTACGAGCAGTACTTC
>TRBJ2-3|TRBV11-2|TRBD2|few
CASSRGRAGTDTQYF
TGTGCCAGCAGCCGCGGGAGGGCCGGCACAGATACGCAGTATTTT
>TRBJ2-1|TRBV30|TRBD1|few
CAWIGFSRDSSYNEQFF
TGTGCCTGGATCGGGTTTAGCCGGGACAGCTCCTACAATGAGCAGTTCTTC
>TRBJ2-5|TRBV5-1|TRBD1|few
CASSLEGTGGRETQYF
TGCGCCAGCAGCTTGGAGGGGACAGGGGGCCGGGAGACCCAGTACTTC
>TRBJ1-2|TRBV2|NA|NA
CASRGVYGYTF
TGTGCCAGCAGGGGAGTCTATGGCTACACCTTC
>TRBJ2-2|TRBV11-2|NA|NA
CASSLAGVVGELFF
TGTGCCAGCAGCTTGGCAGGGGTGGTCGGGGAGCTGTTTTTT
>TRBJ2-1|TRBV2|NA|few
CASSRGNEQFF
TGTGCCAGCAGCAGGGGAAATGAGCAGTTCTTC
>TRBJ2-6|TRBV5-6|NA|few
CASSSPGTTSSGANVLTF
TGTGCCAGCAGCAGCCCCGGGACAACCAGCTCTGGGGCCAACGTCCTGACTTTC
>TRBJ2-1|TRBV4-3|TRBD2|few
CASSQGGASGSYNEQFF
TGCGCCAGCAGCCAAGGTGGAGCTAGCGGTTCCTACAATGAGCAGTTCTTC
>TRBJ1-2|TRBV7-9|NA|NA
CASSLLGEAGYTF
TGTGCCAGCAGCTTATTGGGGGAGGCTGGCTACACCTTC
>TRBJ2-1|TRBV5-4|TRBD2|NA
CASSPAGTSAYNEQFF
TGTGCCAGCAGCCCCGCCGGGACTAGCGCCTACAATGAGCAGTTCTTC
>TRBJ2-1|TRBV2|TRBD2|NA
CASSEGSGRYNEQFF
TGTGCCAGCAGTGAAGGAAGCGGGAGGTACAATGAGCAGTTCTTC
>TRBJ2-1|TRBV27|TRBD2|NA
CASSPRLAGLQNEQFF
TGTGCCAGCAGTCCGCGACTAGCGGGACTCCAAAATGAGCAGTTCTTC
>TRBJ2-1|TRBV10-3|TRBD2|NA
CAISDMASGNNEQFF
TGTGCCATCAGTGACATGGCTAGCGGGAACAATGAGCAGTTCTTC
>TRBJ1-5|TRBV30|TRBD1|NA
CAWSTGENQPQHF
TGTGCCTGGAGTACAGGGGAGAATCAGCCCCAGCATTTT
>TRBJ2-5|TRBV11-2|NA|NA
CASRGLAGAVQETQYF
TGTGCCAGCAGGGGTCTGGCAGGGGCGGTCCAAGAGACCCAGTACTTC
>TRBJ2-5|TRBV5-1|NA|few
CASSLYSTEPTQYF
TGCGCCAGCAGCCTATACTCGACGGAGCCTACCCAGTACTTC
>TRBJ1-3|TRBV9|NA|NA
CASSPGLASGNTIYF
TGTGCCAGCAGCCCCGGACTCGCCTCTGGAAACACCATATATTTT
>TRBJ1-1|TRBV6-5|TRBD1|few
CASYKDRRITEAFF
TGTGCCAGCTACAAGGACAGGAGGATCACTGAAGCTTTCTTT
>TRBJ2-1|TRBV5-1|TRBD2|few
CASSWPSGRFYNEQFF
TGCGCCAGCAGCTGGCCTAGCGGGAGGTTCTACAATGAGCAGTTCTTC
>TRBJ2-2|TRBV2|NA|NA
CASMGGGFAGELFF
TGTGCCAGCATGGGGGGTGGGTTTGCCGGGGAGCTGTTTTTT
>TRBJ1-1|TRBV2|TRBD1|NA
CASGQAERNTEAFF
TGTGCCAGCGGACAGGCGGAGCGGAACACTGAAGCTTTCTTT
>TRBJ2-7|TRBV14|NA|few
CASSPQGYEQYF
TGTGCCAGCAGCCCCCAGGGTTACGAGCAGTACTTC
>TRBJ2-1|TRBV7-9|TRBD1|few
CASSLVWDRDYNEQFF
TGTGCCAGCAGCTTAGTCTGGGACAGGGACTACAATGAGCAGTTCTTC
>TRBJ2-7|TRBV28|NA|once
CASSLGGTGPYEQYF
TGTGCCAGCAGCTTAGGCGGGACGGGACCTTACGAGCAGTACTTC